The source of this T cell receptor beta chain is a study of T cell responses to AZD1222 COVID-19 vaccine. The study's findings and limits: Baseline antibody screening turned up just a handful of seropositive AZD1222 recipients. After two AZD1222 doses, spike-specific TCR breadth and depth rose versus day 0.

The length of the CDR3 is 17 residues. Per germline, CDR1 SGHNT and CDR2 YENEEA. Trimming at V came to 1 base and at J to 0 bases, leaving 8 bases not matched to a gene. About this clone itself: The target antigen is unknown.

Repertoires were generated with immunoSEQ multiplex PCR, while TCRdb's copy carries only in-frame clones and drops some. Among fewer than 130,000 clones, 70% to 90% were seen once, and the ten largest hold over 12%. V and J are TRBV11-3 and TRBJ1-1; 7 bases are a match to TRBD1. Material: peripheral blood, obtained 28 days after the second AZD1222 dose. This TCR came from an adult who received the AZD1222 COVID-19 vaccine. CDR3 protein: CASSLGRTGSMNTEAFF. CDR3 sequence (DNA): TGTGCCAGCAGCTTAGGAAGGACAGGTTCAATGAACACTGAAGCTTTCTTT.